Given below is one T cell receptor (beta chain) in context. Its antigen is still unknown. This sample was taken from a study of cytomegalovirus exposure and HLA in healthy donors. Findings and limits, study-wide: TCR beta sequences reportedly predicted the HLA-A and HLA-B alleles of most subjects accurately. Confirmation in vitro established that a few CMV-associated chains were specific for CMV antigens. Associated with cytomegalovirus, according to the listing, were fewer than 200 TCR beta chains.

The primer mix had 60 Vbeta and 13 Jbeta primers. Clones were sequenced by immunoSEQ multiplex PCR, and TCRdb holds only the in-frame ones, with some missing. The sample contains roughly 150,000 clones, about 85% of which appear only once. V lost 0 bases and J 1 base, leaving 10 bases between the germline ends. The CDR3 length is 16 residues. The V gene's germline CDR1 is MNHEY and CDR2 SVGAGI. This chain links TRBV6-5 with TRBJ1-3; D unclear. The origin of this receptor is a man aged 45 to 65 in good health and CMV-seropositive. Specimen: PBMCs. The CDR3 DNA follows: TGTGCCAGCAGTTACTCTGCGGGCGGGTCTGGAAACACCATATATTTT. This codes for CASSYSAGGSGNTIYF.